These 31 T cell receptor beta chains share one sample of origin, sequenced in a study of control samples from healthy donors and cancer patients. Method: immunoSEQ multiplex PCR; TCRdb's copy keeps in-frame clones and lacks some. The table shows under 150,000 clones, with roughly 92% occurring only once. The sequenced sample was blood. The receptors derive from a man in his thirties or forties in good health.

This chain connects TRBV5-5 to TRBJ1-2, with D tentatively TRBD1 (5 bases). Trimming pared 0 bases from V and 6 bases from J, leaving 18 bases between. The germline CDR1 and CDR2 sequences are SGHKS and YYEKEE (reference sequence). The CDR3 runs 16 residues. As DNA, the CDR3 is TGTGCCAGCAGCTTGGCCGGGACCCCAACTATTGATGGCTACACCTTC. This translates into CASSLAGTPTIDGYTF.

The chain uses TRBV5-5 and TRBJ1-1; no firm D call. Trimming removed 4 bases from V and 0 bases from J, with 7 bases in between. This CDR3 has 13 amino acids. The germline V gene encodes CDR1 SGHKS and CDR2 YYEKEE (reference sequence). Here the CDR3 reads CASSEGLNTEAFF. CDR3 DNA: TGTGCCAGCAGCGAAGGGCTGAACACTGAAGCTTTCTTT.

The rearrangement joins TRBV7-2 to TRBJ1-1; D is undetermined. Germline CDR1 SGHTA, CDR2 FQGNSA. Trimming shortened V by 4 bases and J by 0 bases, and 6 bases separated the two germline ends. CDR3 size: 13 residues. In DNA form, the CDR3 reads TGTGCCAGCAGCTCTCGGATGAACACTGAAGCTTTCTTT. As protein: CASSSRMNTEAFF. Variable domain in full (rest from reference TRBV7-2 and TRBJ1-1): GAGVSQSPSNKVTEKGKDVELRCDPISGHTALYWYRQSLGQGLEFLIYFQGNSAPDKSGLPSDRFSAERTGGSVSTLTIQRTQQEDSAVYLCASSSRMNTEAFFGQGTRLTVV.

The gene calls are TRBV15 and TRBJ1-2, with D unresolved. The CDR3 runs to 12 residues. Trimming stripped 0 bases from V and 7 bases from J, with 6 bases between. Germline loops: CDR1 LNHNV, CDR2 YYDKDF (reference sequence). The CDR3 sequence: CATSRDDGGYTF. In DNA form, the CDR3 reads TGTGCCACCAGCAGAGACGACGGTGGCTACACCTTC.

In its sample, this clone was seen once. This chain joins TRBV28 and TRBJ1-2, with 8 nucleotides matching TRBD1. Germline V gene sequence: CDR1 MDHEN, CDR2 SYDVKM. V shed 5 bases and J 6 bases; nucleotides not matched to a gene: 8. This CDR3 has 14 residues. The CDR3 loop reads CASSDDRGGDGYTF. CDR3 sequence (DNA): TGTGCCAGCAGTGATGACAGGGGTGGTGATGGCTACACCTTC.

Here the CDR3 reads CASSLENTEAFF. In DNA, the CDR3 is TGTGCCAGCAGCCTAGAAAACACTGAAGCTTTCTTT. The chain couples TRBV2 to TRBJ1-1; no definite D call. The V gene's germline CDR1 is SNHLY and CDR2 FYNNEI. CDR3 length equals 12 residues. Trimming removed 6 bases at V and 2 bases at J, with 7 bases between.

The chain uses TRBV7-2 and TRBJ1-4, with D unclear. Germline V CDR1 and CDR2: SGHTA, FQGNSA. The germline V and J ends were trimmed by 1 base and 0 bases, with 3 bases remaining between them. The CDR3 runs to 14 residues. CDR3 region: CASSLGATNEKLFF. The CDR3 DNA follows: TGTGCCAGCAGCTTAGGGGCAACTAATGAAAAACTGTTTTTT.

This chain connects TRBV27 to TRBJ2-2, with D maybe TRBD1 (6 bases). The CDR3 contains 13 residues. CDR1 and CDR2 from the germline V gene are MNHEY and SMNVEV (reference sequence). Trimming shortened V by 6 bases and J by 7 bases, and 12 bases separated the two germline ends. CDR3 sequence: CASRIQGVGELFF. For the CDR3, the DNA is TGTGCCAGCAGAATACAGGGCGTCGGGGAGCTGTTTTTT.

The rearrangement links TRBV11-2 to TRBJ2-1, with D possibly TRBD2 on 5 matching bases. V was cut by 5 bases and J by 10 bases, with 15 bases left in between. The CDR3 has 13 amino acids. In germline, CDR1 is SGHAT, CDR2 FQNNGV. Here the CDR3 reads CASSLGGTREQFF. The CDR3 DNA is TGTGCCAGCAGCCTCGGAGGCACCCGGGAGCAGTTCTTC.

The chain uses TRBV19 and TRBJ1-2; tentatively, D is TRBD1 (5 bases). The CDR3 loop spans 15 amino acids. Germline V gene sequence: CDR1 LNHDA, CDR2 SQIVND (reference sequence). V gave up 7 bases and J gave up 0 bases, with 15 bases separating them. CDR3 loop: CASIDDGASNYGYTF. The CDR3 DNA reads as TGTGCCAGTATTGACGACGGGGCTTCTAACTATGGCTACACCTTC.

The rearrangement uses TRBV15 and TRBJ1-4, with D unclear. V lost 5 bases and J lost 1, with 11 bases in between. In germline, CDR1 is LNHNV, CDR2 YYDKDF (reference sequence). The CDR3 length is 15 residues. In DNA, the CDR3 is TGTGCCACCAGCGGTGTCGGGTTAACTAATGAAAAACTGTTTTTT. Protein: CATSGVGLTNEKLFF.

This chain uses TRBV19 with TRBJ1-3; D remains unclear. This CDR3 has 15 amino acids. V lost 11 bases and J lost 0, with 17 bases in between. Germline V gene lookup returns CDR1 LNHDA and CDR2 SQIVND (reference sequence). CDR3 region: CASDPDGFSGNTIYF. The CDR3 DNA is TGTGCCTCAGACCCGGACGGCTTCTCTGGAAACACCATATATTTT.

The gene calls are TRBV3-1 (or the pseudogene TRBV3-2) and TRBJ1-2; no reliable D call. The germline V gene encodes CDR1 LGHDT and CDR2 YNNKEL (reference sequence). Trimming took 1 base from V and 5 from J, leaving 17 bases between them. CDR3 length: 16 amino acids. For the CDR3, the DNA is TGTGCCAGCAGCCAAGGGGTTGTCGGCGGCCCTTATGGCTACACCTTC. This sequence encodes CASSQGVVGGPYGYTF.

For the CDR3, the DNA is TGTGCCTGGAGTCCCCGCGGATCAGAACCTCTCCTGTTTTTT. This sequence encodes CAWSPRGSEPLLFF. V gene TRBV30 combines with J gene TRBJ1-4; D not resolved. CDR3 length: 14 residues. Trimming shortened V by 2 bases and J by 14 bases, and 21 bases separated the two germline ends. Germline V gene data show CDR1 as GTSNPN and CDR2 as SVGIG (reference sequence). Supplemented by reference TRBV30 and TRBJ1-4, the full variable domain reads SQTIHQWPATLVQPVGSPLSLECTVEGTSNPNLYWYRQAAGRGLQLLFYSVGIGQISSEVPQNLSASRPQDRQFILSSKKLLLSDSGFYLCAWSPRGSEPLLFFGSGTQLSVL.

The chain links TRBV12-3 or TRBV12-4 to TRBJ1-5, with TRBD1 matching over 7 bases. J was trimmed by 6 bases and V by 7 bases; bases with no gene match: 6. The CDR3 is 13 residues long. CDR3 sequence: CASIQGEGQPQHF. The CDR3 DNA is TGTGCCAGCATTCAGGGGGAAGGTCAGCCCCAGCATTTT.

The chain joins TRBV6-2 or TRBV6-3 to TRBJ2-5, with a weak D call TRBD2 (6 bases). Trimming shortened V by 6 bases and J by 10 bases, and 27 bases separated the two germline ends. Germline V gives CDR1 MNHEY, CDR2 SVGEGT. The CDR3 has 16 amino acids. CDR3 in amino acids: CASSPALAGPSLGQYF. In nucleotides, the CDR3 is TGTGCCAGCAGCCCCGCGCTTGCGGGGCCCTCTTTAGGCCAGTACTTC.

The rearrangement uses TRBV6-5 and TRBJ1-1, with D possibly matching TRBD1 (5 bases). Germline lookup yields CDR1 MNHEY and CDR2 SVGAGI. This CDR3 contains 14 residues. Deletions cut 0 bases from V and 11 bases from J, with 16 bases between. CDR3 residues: CASSYSRGSLNAFF. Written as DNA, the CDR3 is TGTGCCAGCAGTTACTCACGGGGCAGCCTGAATGCTTTCTTT.

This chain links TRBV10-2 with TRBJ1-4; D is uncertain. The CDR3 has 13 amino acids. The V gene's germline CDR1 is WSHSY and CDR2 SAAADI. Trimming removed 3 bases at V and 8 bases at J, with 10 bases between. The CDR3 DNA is TGCGCCAGCAGTGATGGTTGGAGGGAAAAACTGTTTTTT. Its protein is CASSDGWREKLFF.

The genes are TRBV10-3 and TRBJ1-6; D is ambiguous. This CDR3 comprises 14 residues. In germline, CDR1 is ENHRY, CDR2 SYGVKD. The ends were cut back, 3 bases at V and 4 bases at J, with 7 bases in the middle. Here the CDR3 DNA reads TGTGCCATCAGTGATTGGGGATATAATTCACCCCTCCACTTT. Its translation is CAISDWGYNSPLHF.

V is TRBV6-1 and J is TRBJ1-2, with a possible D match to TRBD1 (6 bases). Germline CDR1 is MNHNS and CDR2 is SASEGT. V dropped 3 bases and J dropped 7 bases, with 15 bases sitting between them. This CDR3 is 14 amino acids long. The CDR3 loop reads CASSDGTKAGGYTF. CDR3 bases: TGTGCCAGCAGTGACGGGACAAAAGCTGGTGGCTACACCTTC.

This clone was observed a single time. The CDR3 bases are TGTGCCAGCAGCCAACTAGCGGGGTTATCCTACAATGAGCAGTTCTTC. It specifies CASSQLAGLSYNEQFF. The V gene is TRBV7-9, the J gene TRBJ2-1, with 10 bases lining up with TRBD2. Germline V CDR1 and CDR2: SEHNR, FQNEAQ (reference sequence). The V gene end was trimmed by 5 bases and the J gene end by 1 base; junction bases not matched to a gene: 5. The CDR3 is made up of 16 amino acids.

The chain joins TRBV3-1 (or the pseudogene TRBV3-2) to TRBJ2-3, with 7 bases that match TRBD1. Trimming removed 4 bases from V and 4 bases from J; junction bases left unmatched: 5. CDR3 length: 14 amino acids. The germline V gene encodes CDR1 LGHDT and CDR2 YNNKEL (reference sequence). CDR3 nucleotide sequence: TGTGCCAGCAGCCTAGAGCAGGGGGCAGATACGCAGTATTTT. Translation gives CASSLEQGADTQYF.

CDR3 protein: CAISEGGSEQYF. In nucleotides, the CDR3 is TGTGCCATCAGTGAGGGGGGAAGCGAGCAGTACTTC. This chain uses TRBV10-3 with TRBJ2-7; D assignment may be TRBD1 or TRBD2 (5 bases each). V was trimmed by 2 bases and J by 6 bases, leaving 8 bases between them. The CDR3 is 12 amino acids. Germline CDR1 reads ENHRY; CDR2 reads SYGVKD.

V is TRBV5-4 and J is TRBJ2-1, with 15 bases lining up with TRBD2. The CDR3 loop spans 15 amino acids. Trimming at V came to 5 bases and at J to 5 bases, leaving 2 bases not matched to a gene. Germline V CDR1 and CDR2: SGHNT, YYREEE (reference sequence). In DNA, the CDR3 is TGTGCCAGCAGGCGGACTAGCGGGGGGGACAATGAGCAGTTCTTC. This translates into CASRRTSGGDNEQFF.

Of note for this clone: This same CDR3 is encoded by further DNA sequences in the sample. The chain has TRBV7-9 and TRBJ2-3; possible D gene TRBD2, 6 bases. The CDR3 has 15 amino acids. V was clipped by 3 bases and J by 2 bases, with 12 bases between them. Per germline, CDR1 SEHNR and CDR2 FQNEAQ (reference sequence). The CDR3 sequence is CASSFVEGITDTQYF. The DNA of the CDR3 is TGTGCCAGCAGCTTCGTGGAGGGAATCACAGATACGCAGTATTTT.

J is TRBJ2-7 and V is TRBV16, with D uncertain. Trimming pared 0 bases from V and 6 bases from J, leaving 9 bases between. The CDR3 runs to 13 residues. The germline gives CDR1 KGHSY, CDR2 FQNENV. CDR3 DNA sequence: TGTGCCAGCAGCCAATCGTCCCAGTCCGAGCAGTACTTC. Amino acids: CASSQSSQSEQYF.

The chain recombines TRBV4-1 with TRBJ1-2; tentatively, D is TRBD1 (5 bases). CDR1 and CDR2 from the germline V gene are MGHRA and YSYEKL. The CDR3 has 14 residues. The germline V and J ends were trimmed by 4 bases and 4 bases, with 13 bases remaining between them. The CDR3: CASSPGRGGYGYTF. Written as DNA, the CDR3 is TGCGCCAGCAGCCCAGGAAGGGGAGGCTATGGCTACACCTTC.

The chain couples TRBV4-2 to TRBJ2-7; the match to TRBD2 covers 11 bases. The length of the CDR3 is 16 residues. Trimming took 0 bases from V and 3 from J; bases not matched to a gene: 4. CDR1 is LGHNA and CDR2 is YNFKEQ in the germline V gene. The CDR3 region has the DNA TGTGCCAGCAGCCAAGACCACGGGACTAGCGGCTACGAGCAGTACTTC. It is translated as CASSQDHGTSGYEQYF.

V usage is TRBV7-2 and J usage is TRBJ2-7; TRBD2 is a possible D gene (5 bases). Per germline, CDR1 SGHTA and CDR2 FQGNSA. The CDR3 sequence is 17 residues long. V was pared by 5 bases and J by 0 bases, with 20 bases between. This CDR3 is CASSASLPGISSYEQYV. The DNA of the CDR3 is TGTGCCAGCAGCGCCAGCTTGCCCGGGATTAGCTCCTACGAGCAGTACGTC.

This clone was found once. The CDR3 loop is CASRLRTGGSNYGYTF. CDR3 DNA: TGTGCCAGCAGACTTAGGACAGGGGGTAGTAACTATGGCTACACCTTC. This chain connects TRBV7-2 to TRBJ1-2, with 10 bases fitting TRBD1. V lost 6 bases to trimming and J lost 1 base; unmatched junction nucleotides: 8. CDR3 length: 16 amino acids. Germline values: CDR1 SGHTA, CDR2 FQGNSA.

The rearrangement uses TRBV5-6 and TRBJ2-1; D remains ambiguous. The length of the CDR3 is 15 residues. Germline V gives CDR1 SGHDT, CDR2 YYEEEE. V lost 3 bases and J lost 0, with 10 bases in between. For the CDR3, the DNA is TGTGCCAGCAGCTCCTATAGGAGCTCCTACAATGAGCAGTTCTTC. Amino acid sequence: CASSSYRSSYNEQFF.